The 32 T cell receptor beta chains below come from one sample, sequenced in a study of spatial heterogeneity in lung cancer (dated by TCRdb to between 2018 and 2021). General study outcomes and caveats: The tumor nonsynonymous mutation count correlated with the number of expanded intratumoral alpha and beta TCRs.

The method behind the library was 5' RACE. The run used a NextSeq 500. Using fastp trimming at Q25 and MiXCR clonotype assembly, TCRdb reanalyzed the public sequencing data and kept in-frame beta chains. When rows share a CDR3 protein, they turn into one entry using the most common DNA and genes. Across this sample there are 9,500 to 14,000 distinct CDR3 sequences, with approximately 15% seen only once. The ten biggest clones cover 15% to 17% of the sample. Interpreted using the paper, the time point label stands for: sample taken at primary tumor resection. No antigens are known for them. The sample here was lung tumor tissue, taken at surgery. These receptors all stem from a male donor with early-stage non-small cell lung cancer.

This clonotype was counted at least ten times. The CDR3 region has the DNA TGCGCCAGCACCTCCGGGACAGGGATTGAAAAACTGTTTTTT. Amino acid sequence: CASTSGTGIEKLFF. The V gene is TRBV5-1, the J gene TRBJ1-4, with 9 bases matching TRBD1. V gave up 6 bases and J gave up 7 bases; unmatched junction bases: 7. Germline V gene sequence: CDR1 SGHRS, CDR2 YFSETQ. This CDR3 spans 14 amino acids. Drawing the rest from reference TRBV5-1 and TRBJ1-4, the complete variable domain is KAGVTQTPRYLIKTRGQQVTLSCSPISGHRSVSWYQQTPGQGLQFLFEYFSETQRNKGNFPGRFSGRQFSNSRSEMNVSTLELGDSALYLCASTSGTGIEKLFFGSGTQLSVL.

In this sample, this clonotype turned up many times. V is TRBV4-1 and J is TRBJ1-2; 8 bases align to TRBD1. The CDR3 totals 14 residues. The ends lost 6 bases at V and 4 bases at J; junction bases unmatched: 7. Germline CDR1 reads MGHRA; CDR2 reads YSYEKL. The CDR3 region has the DNA TGCGCCAGCAGGCGGACAGGGTTGCTCTATGGCTACACCTTC. This gives the protein CASRRTGLLYGYTF.

In its sample, this clonotype was seen many times. The chain recombines TRBV20-1 with TRBJ2-5; 7 bases fit TRBD2. J gave up 1 base and V 3 bases, and 5 bases lay outside the gene matches. The CDR3 spans 14 residues. Germline V CDR1 and CDR2: DFQATT, SNEGSKA (reference sequence). This CDR3 reads CSASREGTQETQYF. DNA of the CDR3: TGCAGTGCTAGTAGGGAGGGGACCCAAGAGACCCAGTACTTC.

This clonotype was counted at least ten times. The chain combines TRBV25-1 with TRBJ2-5; no clear D. The V end lost 2 bases, the J end lost 7 bases, and 14 bases lay between the germline ends. Germline values: CDR1 MGHDK, CDR2 SYGVNS. The CDR3 spans 14 residues. Here the CDR3 reads CASSETAGSGTQYF. Written as DNA, the CDR3 is TGTGCCAGCAGTGAAACGGCCGGCTCGGGGACCCAGTACTTC. Combining the CDR3 with reference TRBV25-1 and TRBJ2-5 gives the whole variable domain EADIYQTPRYLVIGTGKKITLECSQTMGHDKMYWYQQDPGMELHLIHYSYGVNSTEKGDLSSESTVSRIRTEHFPLTLESARPSHTSQYLCASSETAGSGTQYFGPGTRLLVL.

Judged by abundance, this clonotype is medium-sized. This chain uses TRBV27 with TRBJ2-1; D gene uncertain. This CDR3 contains 14 residues. Trimming left V 4 bases short and J 4 bases short, with 11 bases between. Germline loops: CDR1 MNHEY, CDR2 SMNVEV (reference sequence). In DNA form, the CDR3 reads TGTGCCAGCAGTTCTCCGGGCGGTTACAATGAGCAGTTCTTC. Protein: CASSSPGGYNEQFF.

This clonotype has at least ten counts. V usage is TRBV29-1 and J usage is TRBJ2-1; D is undetermined. Germline V gene lookup returns CDR1 SQVTM and CDR2 ANQGSEA. Trimming stripped 3 bases from V and 7 bases from J, with 7 bases between. The CDR3 has 11 amino acids. CDR3 nucleotides: TGCAGCGTTGAGTCGTTTAATGAGCAGTTCTTC. Translation gives CSVESFNEQFF.

This clonotype was counted at least ten times. The genes are TRBV3-1 and TRBJ2-1; the D gene could be TRBD1 or TRBD2 (5 bases each). V was pared by 3 bases and J by 5 bases, with 11 bases between. Germline CDR1 reads LGHDT; CDR2 reads YNNKEL (reference sequence). The CDR3 loop spans 14 amino acids. As DNA, the CDR3 is TGTGCCAGCAGCCAGGGGGTAGGGGACAATGAGCAGTTCTTC. Residues: CASSQGVGDNEQFF.

The chain employs TRBV7-2 and TRBJ1-5; tentative D call: TRBD1 (6 bases). Per germline, CDR1 SGHTA and CDR2 FQGNSA. The CDR3 is made up of 15 amino acids. V dropped 0 bases and J dropped 6 bases, with 12 bases sitting between them. In nucleotides, the CDR3 is TGTGCCAGCAGCTTAGCGGCAGGGGCAAGTCAGCCCCAGCATTTT. As protein: CASSLAAGASQPQHF.

At least ten counts were recorded for this clonotype. The chain couples TRBV29-1 to TRBJ2-7; D perhaps matches TRBD1 (6 bases). Germline V gives CDR1 SQVTM, CDR2 ANQGSEA. Trimming shortened V by 4 bases and J by 2 bases, and 9 bases separated the two germline ends. The CDR3 runs 12 residues. This chain's CDR3 is CSVGGDTYEQYF. DNA of the CDR3: TGCAGCGTTGGAGGGGACACCTACGAGCAGTACTTC.

The rearrangement joins TRBV29-1 to TRBJ2-2; maybe TRBD2 (6 bases). Trimming removed 7 bases at V and 4 bases at J, with 10 bases between. This CDR3 has 12 amino acids. Germline V gene lookup returns CDR1 SQVTM and CDR2 ANQGSEA. CDR3 nucleotide sequence: TGCAGCGCCGGAGGGAGCACCGGGGAGCTGTTTTTT. This encodes CSAGGSTGELFF.

This clonotype occurred a few times. The V and J genes are TRBV6-5 and TRBJ2-7; D is unclear. The V end lost 2 bases, the J end lost 0 bases, and 5 bases lay between the germline ends. Per germline, CDR1 MNHEY and CDR2 SVGAGI. This CDR3 has 13 residues. The CDR3 spells CASSYTNSYEQYF. The CDR3 DNA reads TGTGCCAGCAGTTACACCAACTCCTACGAGCAGTACTTC.

This clonotype was detected only a few times. The V call is TRBV6-2 or TRBV6-3, the J call TRBJ2-3; D is uncertain. The germline gives CDR1 MNHEY, CDR2 SVGEGT. The ends were cut back, 8 bases at V and 0 bases at J, with 6 bases in the middle. This CDR3 contains 12 residues. As DNA, the CDR3 is TGTGCCAGCGCCCTGAGCACAGATACGCAGTATTTT. Residues: CASALSTDTQYF.

This clonotype qualifies as medium-sized. The chain employs TRBV11-3 and TRBJ2-2; D remains ambiguous. V gave up 4 bases and J gave up 7 bases, with 10 bases separating them. This CDR3 has 13 residues. CDR1 is SGHNT, CDR2 YENEEA, per germline. The CDR3 DNA follows: TGTGCCAGCAGCTCCTTCCGCGGCGGGGAGCTGTTTTTT. This translates into CASSSFRGGELFF.

This clonotype was seen many times. The chain uses TRBV6-2 or TRBV6-3 and TRBJ2-7; a possible D gene is TRBD1 (6 bases). Germline V gene data show CDR1 as MNHEY and CDR2 as SVGEGT. Trimming left V 10 bases short and J 3 bases short, with 10 bases between. This CDR3 region has 11 residues. CDR3 loop: CATGVVYEQYF. CDR3 bases: TGTGCCACAGGGGTGGTCTACGAGCAGTACTTC.

This clonotype came up many times. The chain recombines TRBV7-9 with TRBJ1-2; D unclear. The CDR3 covers 11 residues. The V gene lost 1 base and the J gene lost 7 bases, with 4 bases spanning the gap. Looked up from germline, CDR1 is SEHNR and CDR2 is FQNEAQ (reference sequence). CDR3 DNA sequence: TGTGCCAGCAGCTTAGGGATTGGCTACACCTTC. Translated, it gives CASSLGIGYTF.

This clonotype is medium-sized in the sample. The chain has TRBV23-1 and TRBJ2-6; perhaps D is TRBD1 or TRBD2 (6 bases each). TRBV23-1 is classed as an ORF, of uncertain function. Trimming removed 7 bases at V and 2 bases at J, with 12 bases between. This CDR3 is 15 amino acids long. CDR3 coding DNA: TGCGCCAGCACCCCAAGGGGGGCTGGGGCCAACGTCCTGACTTTC. It codes for CASTPRGAGANVLTF.

This clonotype was observed at least ten times. This chain joins TRBV29-1 and TRBJ1-5; D might be TRBD1 (5 bases). This CDR3 has 14 residues. V was pared by 5 bases and J by 4 bases, with 15 bases between. Germline lookup yields CDR1 SQVTM and CDR2 ANQGSEA. This chain's CDR3 is CSVPGTEKNQPQHF. The CDR3 nucleotides read TGCAGCGTTCCCGGGACGGAGAAGAATCAGCCCCAGCATTTT.

The chain uses TRBV7-9 and TRBJ2-7; maybe TRBD2 (6 bases). CDR1 and CDR2 from the germline V gene are SEHNR and FQNEAQ (reference sequence). V was cut by 5 bases and J by 6 bases, with 11 bases left in between. CDR3 length equals 12 residues. CDR3 sequence reads: CASSLLGGEQYF. CDR3 in DNA: TGTGCCAGCAGCCTACTCGGGGGCGAGCAGTACTTC. Using reference TRBV7-9 and TRBJ2-7 for the parts outside the CDR3, the full variable domain is DTGVSQNPRHKITKRGQNVTFRCDPISEHNRLYWYRQTLGQGPEFLTYFQNEAQLEKSRLLSDRFSAERPKGSFSTLEIQRTEQGDSAMYLCASSLLGGEQYFGPGTRLTVT.

The rearrangement links TRBV6-6 to TRBJ1-1, with D possibly TRBD1 on 5 matching bases. Germline V CDR1 and CDR2: MNHNY, SVGAGI (reference sequence). With 5 bases removed from V and 0 bases from J, the gap between germline ends came to 7 bases. This CDR3 spans 13 amino acids. The CDR3 coding sequence is TGTGCCAGCAGTACAGGATTGAACACTGAAGCTTTCTTT. This sequence encodes CASSTGLNTEAFF.

This clonotype is deemed medium-sized. The chain has TRBV6-6 and TRBJ2-7; 11 bases are shared with TRBD2. Germline CDR1 MNHNY, CDR2 SVGAGI (reference sequence). The CDR3 is made up of 15 amino acids. Trimming cost V 5 bases and J 5 bases; bases outside gene matches: 8. The DNA for the CDR3 is TGTGCCAGCAGTCCCACTAGCGGGAGTTCCCACGAGCAGTACTTC. It specifies CASSPTSGSSHEQYF.

Judged by abundance, this clonotype is medium-sized. The rearrangement links TRBV18 to TRBJ2-3; tentative D call: TRBD1 (6 bases). This CDR3 comprises 15 residues. Germline V lookup: CDR1 KGHSH, CDR2 LQKENI. V was clipped by 6 bases and J by 4 bases, with 17 bases between them. Here the CDR3 DNA reads TGTGCCAGCTCTTCACAGGGCTCGTGGGCAGATACGCAGTATTTT. This sequence encodes CASSSQGSWADTQYF.

This chain connects TRBV7-2 to TRBJ1-1; no clear D gene. CDR1 is SGHTA, CDR2 FQGNSA, per germline. V was cut by 1 base and J by 5 bases, with 14 bases left in between. CDR3 length: 15 amino acids. The CDR3 spells CASSLDATLRTEAFF. The CDR3 bases are TGTGCCAGCAGCTTAGATGCGACTCTTCGGACTGAAGCTTTCTTT.

The table lists this clonotype with a few counts. J is TRBJ2-1 and V is TRBV28; weak D call: TRBD2 (6 bases). Germline values: CDR1 MDHEN, CDR2 SYDVKM. The CDR3 loop spans 14 amino acids. Trimming left V 2 bases short and J 4 bases short, with 9 bases between. CDR3 coding DNA: TGTGCCAGCAGTTTACACGGGGGATACAATGAGCAGTTCTTC. Residues: CASSLHGGYNEQFF.

Within the sample, this clonotype is medium-sized. The V gene is TRBV5-1, the J gene TRBJ2-7, with D uncertain. The CDR3 sequence is 14 residues long. V lost 0 bases, J lost 0 bases, and 7 bases lay in between. Germline V gene lookup returns CDR1 SGHRS and CDR2 YFSETQ. The CDR3 sequence: CASSLAVNSYEQYF. The CDR3 DNA is TGCGCCAGCAGCTTGGCAGTGAACTCCTACGAGCAGTACTTC. The full variable domain, completed using reference TRBV5-1 and TRBJ2-7, is KAGVTQTPRYLIKTRGQQVTLSCSPISGHRSVSWYQQTPGQGLQFLFEYFSETQRNKGNFPGRFSGRQFSNSRSEMNVSTLELGDSALYLCASSLAVNSYEQYFGPGTRLTVT.

This clonotype was found once. The V and J genes are TRBV15 and TRBJ2-5; perhaps TRBD1 as D (6 bases). V was clipped by 1 base and J by 4 bases, with 7 bases between them. Germline assignment: CDR1 LNHNV and CDR2 YYDKDF (reference sequence). The CDR3 totals 13 residues. The CDR3, as DNA: TGTGCCACCAGCAGAGCCAGGGGAGAGACCCAGTACTTC. Translated: CATSRARGETQYF.

Judged by abundance, this clonotype is medium-sized (0.01 to 0.1%). The chain couples TRBV7-2 to TRBJ2-7; tentative D call: TRBD1 (6 bases). Between the trimmed V and J ends, which lost 3 bases and 0 bases, there was a span of 12 bases. Germline V gene sequence: CDR1 SGHTA, CDR2 FQGNSA. This CDR3 region has 15 residues. Here the CDR3 reads CASSLDSLSSYEQYF. As DNA, the CDR3 is TGTGCCAGCAGCTTGGACAGCCTCAGCTCCTACGAGCAGTACTTC.

V usage is TRBV7-6 and J usage is TRBJ2-7; D might be TRBD1 or TRBD2, each matching 5 bases. The CDR3 is 14 residues long. V was pared by 5 bases and J by 6 bases, with 17 bases between. Germline V gives CDR1 SGHVS, CDR2 FNYEAQ. Here the CDR3 reads CASSRQTAAGEQYF. DNA of the CDR3: TGTGCCAGCAGCCGACAGACTGCTGCGGGCGAGCAGTACTTC.

The sample holds many counts of this clonotype. This rearrangement joins TRBV10-2 to TRBJ2-3, with D perhaps given as TRBD1 or TRBD2 (5 bases each). The ends were cut back, 0 bases at V and 2 bases at J, with 15 bases in the middle. There are 17 residues in the CDR3. Germline V gives CDR1 WSHSY, CDR2 SAAADI. The CDR3 loop reads CASSESLGGPHTDTQYF. The CDR3 DNA follows: TGCGCCAGCAGTGAGTCTCTTGGGGGACCTCACACAGATACGCAGTATTTT.

This clonotype appeared a few times. The chain has TRBV7-2 and TRBJ2-5; D remains unclear. This CDR3 contains 11 residues. The germline V and J ends were trimmed by 4 bases and 7 bases, with 7 bases remaining between them. Germline V gene data show CDR1 as SGHTA and CDR2 as FQGNSA. The CDR3 here is CASSSSWTQYF. DNA for the CDR3: TGTGCCAGCAGCTCATCTTGGACCCAGTACTTC.

This chain joins TRBV6-6 and TRBJ2-1; D ambiguous. Germline CDR1 and CDR2: MNHNY and SVGAGI (reference sequence). V lost 6 bases to trimming and J lost 0 bases, with 12 bases between them. This CDR3 has 15 residues. The chain's CDR3 is CASRRLGSSYNEQFF. CDR3 DNA: TGTGCCAGCAGGCGACTTGGGTCCTCCTACAATGAGCAGTTCTTC.

This clonotype came up many times. The chain recombines TRBV28 with TRBJ2-7, with TRBD2 as a possible D gene (7 bases). Trimming cost V 10 bases and J 2 bases, with 18 bases left between them. Germline V gene data show CDR1 as MDHEN and CDR2 as SYDVKM. This CDR3 comprises 14 residues. This CDR3 reads CATRTAGRTYEQYF. CDR3 DNA: TGTGCCACCAGGACAGCGGGAAGAACCTACGAGCAGTACTTC. The complete variable domain, with remaining parts taken from reference TRBV28 and TRBJ2-7, reads DVKVTQSSRYLVKRTGEKVFLECVQDMDHENMFWYRQDPGLGLRLIYFSYDVKMKEKGDIPEGYSVSREKKERFSLILESASTNQTSMYLCATRTAGRTYEQYFGPGTRLTVT.

V and J are TRBV12-3 or TRBV12-4 and TRBJ2-1; TRBD1 might be the D (6 bases). Trimming took 4 bases from V and 0 from J, leaving 10 bases between them. The CDR3 is 15 amino acids. Here the CDR3 reads CASSWDIRSYNEQFF. CDR3 DNA: TGTGCCAGCAGTTGGGACATCCGCTCCTACAATGAGCAGTTCTTC.